The subject of this entry is one TCR beta chain. This specimen comes from a study of OX40 agonist ivuxolimab in advanced cancers. Produced via immunoSEQ multiplex PCR; TCRdb's table is partial and in-frame only. Altogether more than 80,000 clones are present, 70% to 90% being singletons, with the ten largest covering around 0.78%. V gave up 4 bases and J gave up 7 bases; unmatched junction bases: 8. This CDR3 spans 14 amino acids. CDR1 and CDR2 (germline): SGHRS, YFSETQ. Anyone with autoimmune disease history or systemic immunosuppression was excluded. The receptor was isolated from an adult with an advanced solid tumor such as melanoma, head and neck, liver or kidney cancer. The specimen was CD4+ or CD8+ T cells sorted from blood, collected in a trial of the OX40 agonist ivuxolimab. This rearrangement joins TRBV5-1 to TRBJ1-2; 9 positions agree with TRBD1. The DNA of the CDR3 is TGCGCCAGCAGCCCGTCCCGGGACAGGGCTGGCTACACCTTC. Protein sequence: CASSPSRDRAGYTF.